A single sample gave rise to the 21 T cell receptor beta chains below, sequenced in a study of spatial heterogeneity in lung cancer. Their antigens remain unidentified. In TCRdb, the 5' RACE reads were re-called with MiXCR into one record per CDR3 protein. The sample shows about 1,500 distinct CDR3 sequences, 10% of them seen only once. Study-wide results and caveats: One measure, the expanded intratumoral alpha and beta TCR count, tracked tumor mutation counts.

Time point described: sample taken at primary tumor resection. Sample: lung tumor tissue, taken at surgery. The origin of the receptors is a female donor with early-stage non-small cell lung cancer.

This clonotype is classed as medium-sized. This beta chain came through as a stray read in a library set up for alpha chains, and its size says little. This rearrangement joins TRBV29-1 to TRBJ2-2; the D gene is possibly TRBD2 (6 bases). The CDR3 is 13 residues long. The V end lost 3 bases, the J end lost 5 bases, and 10 bases lay between the germline ends. Germline CDR1 is SQVTM and CDR2 is ANQGSEA. The CDR3 region is CSVDPGRTGELFF. In DNA, the CDR3 is TGCAGCGTTGATCCAGGGAGGACCGGGGAGCTGTTTTTT.

This clonotype was observed many times. In a library made to pick up alpha chains, this beta chain is a stray read with a size that means little. This chain joins TRBV6-6 and TRBJ2-7; TRBD1 matches at 7 bases. This CDR3 spans 13 amino acids. Germline CDR1 and CDR2: MNHNY and SVGAGI (reference sequence). V lost 4 bases and J lost 3; bases outside the gene matches: 3. The CDR3 DNA is TGTGCCAGCAGTTTACAGGGGTACTACGAGCAGTACTTC. The encoded protein is CASSLQGYYEQYF.

On this clonotype: The size of this beta chain means little, since it is a stray read in a library made for alpha chains. The CDR3 bases are TGTGCCAGCTCCATTGGCGCGAAGAAAGAGACCCAGTACTTC. Translated, it gives CASSIGAKKETQYF. This chain uses TRBV9 with TRBJ2-5; D call uncertain. The CDR3 is 14 residues long. V was cut by 7 bases and J by 3 bases, with 16 bases left in between. The germline CDR1 and CDR2 sequences are SGDLS and YYNGEE. Combining the CDR3 with reference TRBV9 and TRBJ2-5 gives the whole variable domain DSGVTQTPKHLITATGQRVTLRCSPRSGDLSVYWYQQSLDQGLQFLIQYYNGEERAKGNILERFSAQQFPDLHSELNLSSLELGDSALYFCASSIGAKKETQYFGPGTRLLVL.

In its sample, this clonotype ranks as medium-sized (0.01 to 0.1%). A library prepared for alpha chains yielded this beta chain as an off-target read; its size is of little meaning. The chain employs TRBV20-1 and TRBJ2-1, with TRBD1 matching 10 bases. Germline V lookup: CDR1 DFQATT, CDR2 SNEGSKA (reference sequence). CDR3 length: 15 amino acids. Germline trimming cut 5 bases from V and 5 bases from J; bases unmatched to any gene: 9. This CDR3 is CSAYTGQGRNNEQFF. The DNA of the CDR3 is TGCAGTGCTTACACGGGACAGGGGAGAAACAATGAGCAGTTCTTC.

By sample share, this clonotype is medium-sized. For a library built for alpha chains, this beta chain is a stray read; little rests on its size. V and J are TRBV20-1 and TRBJ2-3; 12 nucleotides match TRBD2. This CDR3 is 18 amino acids long. Germline V gene lookup returns CDR1 DFQATT and CDR2 SNEGSKA (reference sequence). The J segment lost 6 bases and the V segment lost 0 bases, leaving 13 bases of the junction unmatched. CDR3 sequence: CSARDLRASGRASDTQYF. Written as DNA, the CDR3 is TGCAGTGCTAGAGATCTTAGGGCTAGCGGGAGGGCTTCGGATACGCAGTATTTT.

This clonotype qualifies as large (0.1 to 1%). This beta chain appears as a stray read in a library generated for alpha chains; its size is not informative. The V call is TRBV28, the J call TRBJ2-7, with unresolved D. Germline CDR1 is MDHEN and CDR2 is SYDVKM. The V and J ends lost 5 bases and 4 bases respectively, with 9 bases between them. There are 12 residues in the CDR3. The CDR3 DNA reads as TGTGCCAGCAGTCAAGGGTTGTACGAGCAGTACTTC. Translated: CASSQGLYEQYF.

The table lists this clonotype with a few counts. This beta chain is an off-target read within a library intended for alpha chains, so its frequency means little. The rearrangement joins TRBV9 to TRBJ1-2, with unresolved D. The CDR3 loop spans 15 amino acids. V was clipped by 2 bases and J by 3 bases, with 14 bases between them. In germline, CDR1 is SGDLS, CDR2 YYNGEE. The chain's CDR3 is CASSVGDSLDYGYTF. The CDR3 DNA reads as TGTGCCAGCAGCGTGGGAGACTCCCTCGACTATGGCTACACCTTC. Full variable domain (remainder filled in from reference TRBV9 and TRBJ1-2): DSGVTQTPKHLITATGQRVTLRCSPRSGDLSVYWYQQSLDQGLQFLIQYYNGEERAKGNILERFSAQQFPDLHSELNLSSLELGDSALYFCASSVGDSLDYGYTFGSGTRLTVV.

There are a few counts of this clonotype. This beta chain lies outside the target of a library built for alpha chains; its clone size means little. The chain recombines TRBV20-1 with TRBJ1-1, with a tentative D call TRBD1 (5 bases). Germline loops: CDR1 DFQATT, CDR2 SNEGSKA (reference sequence). V lost 6 bases and J lost 4, with 12 bases in between. The CDR3 contains 12 residues. CDR3 DNA sequence: TGCAGTGCCGACCGGGGGAGCACTGAAGCTTTCTTT. This encodes CSADRGSTEAFF.

This clonotype was detected ten times or more. Because the library targeted alpha chains, this beta chain is an off-target read whose size means little. The chain joins TRBV18 to TRBJ2-7; 7 bases are shared with TRBD1. V lost 4 bases, J lost 7 bases, and 10 bases stayed unmatched. The CDR3 runs to 14 residues. The germline V gene has CDR1 KGHSH and CDR2 LQKENI. CDR3 in DNA: TGTGCCAGCTCACTATCAAAGGGGGCGTGGGAGCAGTACTTC. Its protein is CASSLSKGAWEQYF. The whole variable domain, remainder taken from reference TRBV18 and TRBJ2-7, is NAGVMQNPRHLVRRRGQEARLRCSPMKGHSHVYWYRQLPEEGLKFMVYLQKENIIDESGMPKERFSAEFPKEGPSILRIQQVVRGDSAAYFCASSLSKGAWEQYFGPGTRLTVT.

By frequency in the sample, this clonotype is medium-sized. Since it is a stray read in a library aimed at alpha chains, this beta chain has a size that is not meaningful. The chain couples TRBV5-1 to TRBJ2-1; D is perhaps TRBD2 (6 bases). The V gene's germline CDR1 is SGHRS and CDR2 YFSETQ. The germline V and J ends were trimmed by 1 base and 6 bases, with 14 bases remaining between them. CDR3 size: 15 residues. The chain's CDR3 is CASSLTGTLSNEQFF. CDR3 nucleotide sequence: TGCGCCAGCAGCTTGACCGGGACTCTATCCAATGAGCAGTTCTTC.

This clonotype rates as medium-sized. This beta chain is a stray read from a library made for alpha chains; its abundance is not meaningful. The chain joins TRBV7-2 to TRBJ2-4, with 7 bases that match TRBD1. The V gene end was trimmed by 3 bases and the J gene end by 1 base; junction bases not matched to a gene: 9. The CDR3 totals 17 residues. The V gene's germline CDR1 is SGHTA and CDR2 FQGNSA. The CDR3 nucleotides are TGTGCCAGCAGCTTCCCCGCAGGGGGAAGGGCCAAAAACATTCAGTACTTC. It is translated as CASSFPAGGRAKNIQYF.

By its share, this clonotype is medium-sized (0.01 to 0.1%). This beta chain is a stray sequence in a library constructed for alpha chains; its clone size is not meaningful. The chain links TRBV20-1 to TRBJ2-3, with TRBD2 matching over 7 bases. CDR3 length equals 15 residues. CDR1 DFQATT and CDR2 SNEGSKA come from the germline V gene (reference sequence). V lost 6 bases to trimming and J lost 2 bases; unmatched junction nucleotides: 11. CDR3 in DNA: TGCAGTGCCCCACGCTTCCGGGAGGACACAGATACGCAGTATTTT. Translated: CSAPRFREDTDTQYF.

By share, this clonotype counts as large. This beta chain turned up in a library designed for alpha chains; as an off-target read, its abundance says little. J is TRBJ1-2 and V is TRBV28; 7 bases agree with TRBD1. The CDR3 runs 14 residues. In germline, CDR1 is MDHEN, CDR2 SYDVKM. V trimming: 2 bases; J trimming: 4 bases; junction bases outside the gene matches: 4. Written as DNA, the CDR3 is TGTGCCAGCAGTTTAACAGGGGAGGGCTATGGCTACACCTTC. Its protein is CASSLTGEGYGYTF.

This clonotype is termed medium-sized. Little can be read into the size of this beta chain, an off-target read in a library designed for alpha chains. The chain combines TRBV20-1 with TRBJ2-1; TRBD2 matches 8 bases. Germline V lookup: CDR1 DFQATT, CDR2 SNEGSKA (reference sequence). V trimming: 1 base; J trimming: 4 bases; junction bases outside the gene matches: 3. CDR3 length: 14 residues. CDR3 coding DNA: TGCAGTGCTAGAGCGCGGGAGGCATACAATGAGCAGTTCTTC. This codes for CSARAREAYNEQFF.

This clonotype was counted a few times. A library prepared for alpha chains yielded this beta chain as an off-target read; its size is of little meaning. This rearrangement joins TRBV3-1 to TRBJ2-2; the match to TRBD1 covers 10 bases. Trimming took 5 bases from V and 6 from J; bases not matched to a gene: 3. CDR1 and CDR2 (germline): LGHDT, YNNKEL (reference sequence). This CDR3 comprises 14 residues. In DNA form, the CDR3 reads TGTGCCAGCAGCGGGACAGGGGAGGCCGGGGAGCTGTTTTTT. As protein: CASSGTGEAGELFF.

This clonotype is deemed medium-sized. Because this beta chain is a stray read in a library intended to capture alpha chains, its abundance should not be given much weight. The rearrangement links TRBV10-3 to TRBJ2-4, with 11 bases identical to TRBD1. The V gene's germline CDR1 is ENHRY and CDR2 SYGVKD. V lost 2 bases to trimming and J lost 6 bases; unmatched junction nucleotides: 12. CDR3 length: 18 residues. The CDR3 here is CAISEGMRGQGVLNIQYF. The CDR3 bases are TGTGCCATCAGTGAGGGCATGAGGGGACAGGGGGTGCTAAACATTCAGTACTTC.

As concerns this clonotype: This beta chain was picked up by a library intended for alpha chains and is off target, so its count carries little meaning. CDR3 nucleotide sequence: TGCAGTGCTACGGAAGAGACCCAGTACTTC. Amino acids: CSATEETQYF. The rearrangement uses TRBV20-1 and TRBJ2-5; D not resolved. The CDR3 is made up of 10 amino acids. Trimming cost V 4 bases and J 3 bases, with 3 bases left between them. The germline V gene has CDR1 DFQATT and CDR2 SNEGSKA (reference sequence).

This clonotype was counted between two and nine times. Found in a library prepared for alpha chains, this beta chain is an off-target read, and its abundance has little meaning. The chain couples TRBV5-1 to TRBJ2-3; 9 bases align to TRBD2. CDR3 length: 15 amino acids. CDR1 is SGHRS, CDR2 YFSETQ, per germline. V shed 2 bases and J 4 bases; nucleotides not matched to a gene: 5. The CDR3 nucleotides are TGCGCCAGCAGCTTTGGACTAGCGAGCTCAGATACGCAGTATTTT. It encodes CASSFGLASSDTQYF.

Judged by abundance, this clonotype is medium-sized. Since the library was made to target alpha chains, this beta chain is a stray read and its abundance is not meaningful. The chain links TRBV7-3 to TRBJ2-5; D is undetermined. There are 13 residues in the CDR3. Germline CDR1 reads SGHTA; CDR2 reads FQGTGA. V lost 2 bases, J lost 2 bases, and 6 bases lay in between. The CDR3 DNA follows: TGTGCCAGCAGCTTAGGGCTACAAGAGACCCAGTACTTC. This gives the protein CASSLGLQETQYF.

This clonotype is large (0.1 to 1%). The library was prepared for alpha chains; this beta chain is a stray read, so its frequency means little. This chain joins TRBV4-2 and TRBJ1-2; D gene unclear. V was pared by 9 bases and J by 4 bases, with 27 bases between. CDR3 length: 17 residues. The germline V gene has CDR1 LGHNA and CDR2 YNFKEQ. The chain's CDR3 is CARGPNHSSPILYGYTF. Written as DNA, the CDR3 is TGTGCCAGAGGCCCGAATCACAGTTCCCCCATTCTCTATGGCTACACCTTC.

This clonotype qualifies as medium-sized. This beta chain represents an off-target read in a library built for alpha chains; its size is of limited meaning. This chain connects TRBV7-8 to TRBJ1-5; the match to TRBD1 covers 8 bases. The CDR3 totals 19 residues. V dropped 6 bases and J dropped 0; count of bases not matched to a gene: 16. Germline lookup yields CDR1 SGHVS and CDR2 FQNEAQ. The CDR3 spells CASSKTGTGRTHSNQPQHF. The CDR3 DNA sequence: TGTGCCAGCAGTAAGACGGGGACAGGAAGAACGCATAGCAATCAGCCCCAGCATTTT.